Listed below are T cell receptor beta chains from one sample, sequenced in a study of graft-versus-host responses after intestinal transplantation. These receptors have no identified antigens. Assay used: immunoSEQ multiplex PCR; TCRdb lists only in-frame clones, some missing. Among 81,000 or so clones listed, roughly 93% were seen once. Here the sequenced sample was unstimulated CD8+ T cells sorted from spleen or lymph node cells, taken before transplant. The receptors here all came from a human donor who was the organ donor for an intestinal transplant. CDR3s include the opening cysteine and the closing phenylalanine or tryptophan. The order of the fields is V gene, clone size, D gene, CDR3 protein. The D gene is left open where the match is weak. Some rows mark clone size as missing; the rest say once, few, many or name a class of expanded clone.

TRBV6-4 few NA CASSDEWGAGELFF
TRBV7-6 NA TRBD2 CASSREERYLGFNEQFF
TRBV27 NA NA CASSLSFFDSRFGTGNTIYF
TRBV7-9 NA TRBD1 CASSLAMQGANGYTF
TRBV5-8 once NA CASSLVRGTHQPQHF
TRBV10-3 once TRBD2 CATSGSGNEQFF
TRBV30 NA NA CATTSDSQGWYF
TRBV6-5 NA TRBD2 CASTRGGEQFF
TRBV19 NA NA CASSMDTYNEQFF
TRBV5-6 NA NA CASSLGGPFYGYTF
TRBV5-6 NA NA CASSDPKQQLEETQYF
TRBV10-2 once TRBD2 CASSLAGVGDTQYF
TRBV7-2 NA NA CASSEDSGTQYNEQFF
TRBV13 NA NA CASKGLNTEAFF
TRBV7-2 NA NA CASSLVGSSSNQPQHF
TRBV5-4 NA NA CASSLWTGSRHLAKNIQYF
TRBV30 once NA CAWEPGIGETQYF
TRBV5-8 NA NA CASSPGWRTEAFF
TRBV6-5 NA NA CASSTDRPYGYTF
TRBV6-6 NA TRBD1 CASSRRDRGGSPLHF
TRBV10-3 NA NA CAISESSVREGYEQYF
TRBV7-2 NA TRBD1 CASSLAGQGGPYEQYF
TRBV2 NA NA CASSQTKGQGEKLFF
TRBV2 NA TRBD1 CASSKTGGETQYF
TRBV11-2 once NA CASSLDVVGGGLYEQYF
TRBV11-2 NA NA CASSLDPGGSYGYTF